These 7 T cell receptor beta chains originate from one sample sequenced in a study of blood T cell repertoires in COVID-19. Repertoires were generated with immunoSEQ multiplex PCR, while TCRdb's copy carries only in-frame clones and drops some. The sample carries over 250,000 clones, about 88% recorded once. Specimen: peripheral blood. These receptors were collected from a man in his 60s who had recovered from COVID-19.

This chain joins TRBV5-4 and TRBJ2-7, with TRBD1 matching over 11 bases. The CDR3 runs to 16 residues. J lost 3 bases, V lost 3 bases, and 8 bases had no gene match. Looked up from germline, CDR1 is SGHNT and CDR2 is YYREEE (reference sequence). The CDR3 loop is CASSSRVGTGGYEQYF. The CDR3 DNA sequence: TGTGCCAGCAGCTCTAGGGTCGGGACAGGGGGCTACGAGCAGTACTTC. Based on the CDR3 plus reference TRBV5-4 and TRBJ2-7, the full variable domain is ETGVTQSPTHLIKTRGQQVTLRCSSQSGHNTVSWYQQALGQGPQFIFQYYREEENGRGNFPPRFSGLQFPNYSSELNVNALELDDSALYLCASSSRVGTGGYEQYFGPGTRLTVT.

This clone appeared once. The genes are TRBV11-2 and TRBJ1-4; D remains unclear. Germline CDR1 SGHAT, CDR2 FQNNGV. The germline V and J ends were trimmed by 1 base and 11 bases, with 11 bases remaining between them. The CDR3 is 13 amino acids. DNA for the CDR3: TGTGCCAGCAGCTTAGTTCACAGAGGGAAACTGTTTTTT. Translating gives CASSLVHRGKLFF.

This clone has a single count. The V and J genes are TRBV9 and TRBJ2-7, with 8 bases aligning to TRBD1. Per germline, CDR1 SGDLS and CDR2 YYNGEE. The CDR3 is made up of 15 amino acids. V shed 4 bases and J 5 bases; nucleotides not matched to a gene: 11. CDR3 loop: CASSTRPGGADEQYF. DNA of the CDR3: TGTGCCAGCAGCACCCGTCCAGGGGGCGCGGACGAGCAGTACTTC. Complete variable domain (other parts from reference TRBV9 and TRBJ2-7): DSGVTQTPKHLITATGQRVTLRCSPRSGDLSVYWYQQSLDQGLQFLIQYYNGEERAKGNILERFSAQQFPDLHSELNLSSLELGDSALYFCASSTRPGGADEQYFGPGTRLTVT.

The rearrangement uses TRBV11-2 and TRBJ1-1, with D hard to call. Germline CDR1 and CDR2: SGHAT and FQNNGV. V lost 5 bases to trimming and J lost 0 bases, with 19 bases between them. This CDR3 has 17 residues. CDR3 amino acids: CASSNDRLGRLNTEAFF. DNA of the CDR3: TGTGCCAGCAGCAACGACCGATTGGGCAGACTGAACACTGAAGCTTTCTTT.

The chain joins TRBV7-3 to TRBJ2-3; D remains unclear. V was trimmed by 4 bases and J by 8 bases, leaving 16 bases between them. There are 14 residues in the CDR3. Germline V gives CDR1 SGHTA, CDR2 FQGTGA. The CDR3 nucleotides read TGTGCCAGCAGCTGGTCTTCTGGGCTGGGTACGCAGTATTTT. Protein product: CASSWSSGLGTQYF.

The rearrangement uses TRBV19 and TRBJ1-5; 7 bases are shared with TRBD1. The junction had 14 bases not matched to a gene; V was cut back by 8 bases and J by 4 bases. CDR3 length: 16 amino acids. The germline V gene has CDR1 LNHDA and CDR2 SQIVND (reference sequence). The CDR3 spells CASVNPQGQSNQPQHF. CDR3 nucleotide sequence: TGTGCCAGTGTAAATCCCCAGGGACAGAGTAATCAGCCCCAGCATTTT.

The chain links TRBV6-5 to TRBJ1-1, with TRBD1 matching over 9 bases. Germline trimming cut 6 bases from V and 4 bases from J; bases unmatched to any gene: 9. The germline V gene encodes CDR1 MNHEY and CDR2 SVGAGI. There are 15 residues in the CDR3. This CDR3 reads CASSAGTGRVTEAFF. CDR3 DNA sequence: TGTGCCAGCAGCGCCGGGACAGGGCGGGTCACTGAAGCTTTCTTT.